This TCR beta chain appears in the sequencing data of a study of blood T cells in healthy people across ages. Germline CDR1 is MNHEY and CDR2 is SMNVEV (reference sequence). The CDR3 loop spans 14 amino acids. Together with a sample-barcoded 5' primer, a J-beta primer mix was included in a second PCR lasting roughly 6 to 12 cycles. Any given sample supplied a minimum of 3 million CDR3-containing paired-end reads. TCRdb reprocessed the 5' RACE reads via MiXCR and lists one record per CDR3 protein. The sample consists of approximately 1,100,000 distinct CDR3 sequences, 45% of them appearing once. As for this clonotype: Its cognate antigen is unknown.

General study results and limits: Compared with aged donors, long-lived donors showed fewer expanded clones, suggesting selection. Naive T cell percentage by flow cytometry tracked strongly with beta diversity.

The sequenced sample was blood. This chain joins TRBV27 and TRBJ2-4; a possible D gene is TRBD1 (6 bases). The J call may not be correct, given that the DNA end is closer to TRBJ2-7. This receptor was taken from a woman aged 55-69 years in good health. The CDR3, as DNA: TGTGCCAGCAGAGACAGGTTACTCTCCTACGAGCAGTACTTC. Translation gives CASRDRLLSYEQYF.